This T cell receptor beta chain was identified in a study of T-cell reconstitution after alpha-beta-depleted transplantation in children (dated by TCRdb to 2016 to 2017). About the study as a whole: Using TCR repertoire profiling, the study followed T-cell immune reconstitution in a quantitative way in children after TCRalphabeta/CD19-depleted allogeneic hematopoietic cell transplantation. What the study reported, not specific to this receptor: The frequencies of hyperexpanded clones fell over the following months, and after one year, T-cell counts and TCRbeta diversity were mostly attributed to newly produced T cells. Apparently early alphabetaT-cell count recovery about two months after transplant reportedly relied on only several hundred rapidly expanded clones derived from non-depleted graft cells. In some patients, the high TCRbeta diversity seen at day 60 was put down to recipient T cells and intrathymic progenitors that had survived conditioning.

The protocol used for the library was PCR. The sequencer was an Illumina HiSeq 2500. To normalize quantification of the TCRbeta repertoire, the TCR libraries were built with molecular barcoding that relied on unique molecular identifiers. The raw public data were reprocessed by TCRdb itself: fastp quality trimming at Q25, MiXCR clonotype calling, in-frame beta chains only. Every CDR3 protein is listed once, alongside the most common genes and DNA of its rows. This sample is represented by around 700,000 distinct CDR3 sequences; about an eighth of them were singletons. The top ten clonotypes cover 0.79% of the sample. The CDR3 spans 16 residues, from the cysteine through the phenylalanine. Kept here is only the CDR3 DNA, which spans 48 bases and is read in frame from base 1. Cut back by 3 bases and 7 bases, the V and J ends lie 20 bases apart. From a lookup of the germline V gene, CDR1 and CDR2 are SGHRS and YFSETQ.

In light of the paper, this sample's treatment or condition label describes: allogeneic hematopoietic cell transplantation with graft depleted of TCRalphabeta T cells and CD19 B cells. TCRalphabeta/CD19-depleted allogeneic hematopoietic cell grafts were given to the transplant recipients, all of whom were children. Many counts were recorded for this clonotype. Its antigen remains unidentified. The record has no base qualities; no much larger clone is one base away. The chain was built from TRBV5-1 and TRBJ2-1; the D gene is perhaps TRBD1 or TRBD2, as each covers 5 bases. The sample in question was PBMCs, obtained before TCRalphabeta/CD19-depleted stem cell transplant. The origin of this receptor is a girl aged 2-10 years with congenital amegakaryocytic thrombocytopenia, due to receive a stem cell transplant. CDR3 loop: CASSSEPGPGQNEQFF. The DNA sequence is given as TGCGCCAGCAGCTCGGAACCGGGACCCGGGCAAAATGAGCAGTTCTTC.